This TCR beta chain was obtained from a study of cytomegalovirus exposure and HLA in healthy donors. This CDR3 comprises 13 residues. After removal of 4 bases from V and 7 bases from J, the junction contained 6 bases not matched to a gene. Per the germline V gene, CDR1 is MGHRA and CDR2 is YSYEKL. Overall study findings and caveats: The study carried out a later analysis of TCR beta sequences. It associated 15,000 to 20,000 of them with specific HLA alleles at a false discovery rate of 0.05. Overall, approximately 150 TCR beta chains were annotated as cytomegalovirus-associated.

On this clone: As yet, its antigen is unknown.

The PCR was carried out with 60 Vbeta primers and 13 Jbeta primers. The assay was immunoSEQ multiplex PCR, and TCRdb's table has in-frame clones only and misses some. The sample spans around 60,000 clones; the ten largest clones claim 4% to 5.5%. The TCR sequence derives from a man younger than 45 in good health and CMV-seropositive. The sequenced material came from PBMCs. The J gene is TRBJ1-1, the V gene TRBV4-1, with 7 bases identical to TRBD1. In DNA, the CDR3 is TGCGCCAGCAGCCGCCTCGACAGGGTTGAAGCTTTCTTT. This translates into CASSRLDRVEAFF.